The 24 T cell receptor beta chains below come from one sample, sequenced in a study of blood T cells in healthy people across ages. For the second PCR, which ran for about 7 to 11 cycles, a sample-barcoded 5' primer and a J-beta primer mix were used. TCRdb recomputed calls from the 5' RACE reads with MiXCR, one row per CDR3 protein. The sample has around 1.5 million distinct CDR3 sequences; approximately 40% are singletons. The specimen sequenced was blood. The receptors stem from a woman in her late teens or twenties in good health.

Comments on this clonotype: One end of the junction fails to match germline, which may point to a read error. The chain links TRBV29-1 to TRBJ2-4; D not resolved. The J call could be wrong; TRBJ2-7 is a better fit for the DNA end. The CDR3 totals 11 residues. Germline CDR1 SQVTM, CDR2 ANQGSEA. Written as DNA, the CDR3 is TGCAGCGGTGAAGACACCAACGAGCAGTACTTC. Amino acid sequence: CSGEDTNEQYF.

The J gene is TRBJ1-5, the V gene TRBV10-3; TRBD1 agrees at 8 bases. CDR1 ENHRY and CDR2 SYGVKD come from the germline V gene. This CDR3 has 14 residues. Trimming cost V 3 bases and J 9 bases; bases outside gene matches: 7. CDR3 sequence: CAISDRGREGPQHF. DNA of the CDR3: TGTGCCATCAGTGACAGGGGGCGAGAGGGGCCCCAGCATTTT.

This chain joins TRBV25-1 and TRBJ1-6, with D unclear. V dropped 3 bases and J dropped 9 bases, with 9 bases sitting between them. CDR3 length: 13 amino acids. Germline CDR1 MGHDK, CDR2 SYGVNS. The CDR3 here is CASSDTLSSPLHF. In DNA form, the CDR3 reads TGTGCCAGCAGTGACACCTTAAGTTCACCCCTCCACTTT.

This clonotype was picked up a small number of times. CDR3 in DNA: TGTGCCAGCAGTTACTCCCCCCCGGACGGCTACGAGCAGTACTTC. It encodes CASSYSPPDGYEQYF. J is TRBJ2-7 and V is TRBV6-6; no reliable D call. Trimming shortened V by 0 bases and J by 3 bases, and 12 bases separated the two germline ends. The length of the CDR3 is 15 residues. The V gene's germline CDR1 is MNHNY and CDR2 SVGAGI (reference sequence).

V and J are TRBV15 and TRBJ2-5; tentatively, D is TRBD1 or TRBD2 (5 bases each). The end of the DNA fits TRBJ2-7 better, so the J call may be wrong. The CDR3 runs 15 residues. CDR1 and CDR2 from the germline V gene are LNHNV and YYDKDF (reference sequence). The CDR3 DNA reads TGTGCCACCAGCAGAGGGGGGTCTGGGGCCTCCGAGCAGTACTTC. Translated, it gives CATSRGGSGASEQYF.

The chain uses TRBV5-8 and TRBJ2-3; TRBD2 is a possible D gene (5 bases). Trimming removed 10 bases from V and 2 bases from J, with 11 bases in between. The CDR3 consists of 12 residues. Looked up from germline, CDR1 is SGHTS and CDR2 is YDEGEE. Written as DNA, the CDR3 is TGTGCCGACGCGGGTTACACAGATACGCAGTATTTT. The encoded protein is CADAGYTDTQYF.

The rearrangement links TRBV7-3 to TRBJ2-7, with TRBD2 matching over 8 bases. The CDR3 totals 18 residues. CDR1 and CDR2 (germline): SGHTA, FQGTGA. The V and J ends lost 4 bases and 3 bases, in that order; junction bases with no gene match: 17. The CDR3 sequence: CASSSCLRTSLRLYEQYF. The DNA for the CDR3 is TGTGCCAGCAGCTCCTGTCTCAGGACTAGCTTACGGCTCTACGAGCAGTACTTC.

The CDR3 loop reads CASSREWDSGGYTF. CDR3 sequence (DNA): TGTGCCAGCAGCCGAGAGTGGGACTCTGGAGGCTACACCTTC. The chain recombines TRBV7-2 with TRBJ1-2; weak D call: TRBD1 (5 bases). With 5 bases removed from V and 8 bases from J, the gap between germline ends came to 18 bases. This CDR3 has 14 residues. CDR1 is SGHTA, CDR2 FQGNSA, per germline.

This clonotype was recorded a few times. The V call is TRBV25-1, the J call TRBJ1-2, with a possible D match to TRBD1 (6 bases). V dropped 4 bases and J dropped 3 bases, with 9 bases sitting between them. CDR3 length: 13 residues. Germline V CDR1 and CDR2: MGHDK, SYGVNS. CDR3: CASSVGGHYGYTF. The DNA for the CDR3 is TGTGCCAGCAGTGTGGGGGGCCACTATGGCTACACCTTC.

This clonotype turned up a few times. The rearrangement uses TRBV12-3 or TRBV12-4 and TRBJ1-2; D call uncertain. The length of the CDR3 is 13 residues. V was cut by 3 bases and J by 6 bases, with 11 bases left in between. In nucleotides, the CDR3 is TGTGCCAGCAGTTTTATGCAGCTAAATGGCTACACCTTC. Translation gives CASSFMQLNGYTF.

This clonotype has at least ten counts. This rearrangement joins TRBV20-1 to TRBJ2-1; D is unresolved. The V end lost 3 bases, the J end lost 0 bases, and 0 bases lay between the germline ends. This CDR3 region has 11 residues. In germline, CDR1 is DFQATT, CDR2 SNEGSKA (reference sequence). The CDR3 region is CSASSYNEQFF. CDR3 nucleotides: TGCAGTGCTAGCTCCTACAATGAGCAGTTCTTC.

This clonotype was detected a few times. The chain carries TRBV5-5 and TRBJ2-3, with 10 bases lining up with TRBD2. J lost 2 bases, V lost 0 bases, and 9 bases had no gene match. This CDR3 region has 18 residues. Germline V lookup: CDR1 SGHKS, CDR2 YYEKEE (reference sequence). CDR3 sequence reads: CASSLGSSGGLLTDTQYF. The CDR3 region has the DNA TGTGCCAGCAGCTTGGGCTCTAGCGGGGGTCTTCTCACAGATACGCAGTATTTT.

V is TRBV6-1 and J is TRBJ2-7; D may correspond to TRBD1 or TRBD2 (5 bases each). CDR1 is MNHNS, CDR2 SASEGT, per germline. V was clipped by 1 base and J by 3 bases, with 13 bases between them. The CDR3 totals 15 residues. CDR3 bases: TGTGCCAGCAGTGAAGGCAGGGACGGTTACTACGAGCAGTACTTC. Protein sequence: CASSEGRDGYYEQYF.

Only a few counts were recorded for this clonotype. The rearrangement joins TRBV5-1 to TRBJ1-5; no definite D call. Germline V lookup: CDR1 SGHRS, CDR2 YFSETQ. The CDR3 extends over 14 amino acids. V lost 0 bases and J lost 3, with 7 bases in between. This CDR3 reads CASSLEDPNQPQHF. Here the CDR3 DNA reads TGCGCCAGCAGCTTGGAAGACCCCAATCAGCCCCAGCATTTT.

This clonotype was seen a handful of times. CDR3 loop: CATSRAISDFPAYF. CDR3 DNA: TGTGCCACCAGCAGGGCTATCTCGGATTTCCCGGCGTACTTC. The rearrangement joins TRBV15 to TRBJ2-5; no definite D call. Trimming removed 3 bases at V and 13 bases at J, with 21 bases between. The germline CDR1 and CDR2 sequences are LNHNV and YYDKDF (reference sequence). The CDR3 is 14 residues long.

In this sample, this clonotype turned up a few times. The chain is built from TRBV7-2 and TRBJ1-1; 7 positions match TRBD1. CDR3 size: 14 residues. Looked up from germline, CDR1 is SGHTA and CDR2 is FQGNSA. V lost 4 bases, J lost 4 bases, and 6 bases stayed unmatched. CDR3 nucleotides: TGTGCCAGCAGCTACCGGGACAGTCGCACTGAAGCTTTCTTT. It is translated as CASSYRDSRTEAFF.

The sample holds a few counts of this clonotype. The chain uses TRBV7-2 and TRBJ2-7; TRBD2 matches 7 bases. This CDR3 has 15 residues. Losses at the gene ends were 1 base for V and 2 bases for J; bases not matched to a gene: 5. Germline V gene sequence: CDR1 SGHTA, CDR2 FQGNSA. The CDR3 bases are TGTGCCAGCAGCTTAGACGGGACTAACCCCTACGAGCAGTACTTC. This translates into CASSLDGTNPYEQYF.

A remark on this clonotype: Sequence at one end of the junction differs from germline and may be a read error. The V gene is TRBV6-1, the J gene TRBJ1-2; no firm D call. The germline gives CDR1 MNHNS, CDR2 SASEGT. CDR3 length: 12 amino acids. DNA for the CDR3: TGTGCCGGCAGCCCCCCACCTCCAGGTTACACCTTC. This gives the protein CAGSPPPPGYTF.

The chain carries TRBV7-2 and TRBJ2-3; D remains ambiguous. Germline values: CDR1 SGHTA, CDR2 FQGNSA. The CDR3 is made up of 14 amino acids. V was pared by 4 bases and J by 4 bases, with 12 bases between. The CDR3 is CASSSWALSDTQYF. CDR3 bases: TGTGCCAGCAGCTCTTGGGCCTTATCAGATACGCAGTATTTT.

With regard to this clonotype: One end of the junction fails to match germline, which may point to a read error. This sequence joins TRBV4-1 and TRBJ2-7, with TRBD1 as a possible D gene (6 bases). The CDR3 sequence is 15 residues long. CDR1 and CDR2 from the germline V gene are MGHRA and YSYEKL. CDR3 in amino acids: CASSQQIQGPGEQCF. DNA of the CDR3: TGCGCCAGCAGCCAACAAATACAGGGACCGGGCGAGCAGTGCTTC.

J is TRBJ1-2 and V is TRBV6-1; 9 bases match TRBD1. The CDR3 is made up of 13 amino acids. J gave up 8 bases and V 6 bases, and 7 bases lay outside the gene matches. CDR1 MNHNS and CDR2 SASEGT come from the germline V gene. Here the CDR3 DNA reads TGTGCCAGCAGAGCCGACAGGGGGAGCGGCTACACCTTC. It translates to CASRADRGSGYTF.

Worth noting for this clonotype: An end of the junction differs from the germline gene, which may be a read error. This sequence joins TRBV5-1 and TRBJ2-1; 8 nucleotides align to TRBD1. The CDR3 extends over 14 amino acids. Germline lookup yields CDR1 SGHRS and CDR2 YFSETQ. In nucleotides, the CDR3 is TGCGTCAGCAGCTTGGACAGGGAAGGGGGTGAGCAGTTCTTC. Its protein is CVSSLDREGGEQFF.

The V gene is TRBV19, the J gene TRBJ2-1, with 8 bases that match TRBD2. Germline V lookup: CDR1 LNHDA, CDR2 SQIVND (reference sequence). This CDR3 is 15 amino acids long. V gave up 7 bases and J gave up 9 bases; unmatched junction bases: 14. CDR3 bases: TGTGCCAGTACGGTTGACCAGCGGGAGTACGGTGAGCAGTTCTTC. Amino acid sequence: CASTVDQREYGEQFF.

The chain employs TRBV11-3 and TRBJ2-2, with D perhaps TRBD2 (7 bases). Germline V gene lookup returns CDR1 SGHNT and CDR2 YENEEA. The V end was cut by 8 bases, the J end by 1 base, with 14 bases between. The CDR3 consists of 15 residues. The CDR3 DNA follows: TGTGCCAGCCGGAAGGGGGGGGGGAACACCGGGGAGCTGTTTTTT. Protein product: CASRKGGGNTGELFF.